This T cell receptor (beta chain) was retrieved from a study of control samples from healthy donors and cancer patients. The CDR3 totals 14 residues. Per germline, CDR1 KGHDR and CDR2 SFDVKD. V was shortened by 3 bases and J by 2 bases, with 10 bases between the two germline ends. Assay: immunoSEQ multiplex PCR; the TCRdb copy retains only in-frame clones and omits some. In the table there are some 150,000 clones, 91% of which are singletons. Material for sequencing was blood. This chain connects TRBV24-1 to TRBJ2-7, with D uncertain. The receptor was derived from a woman in her thirties in good health. In DNA, the CDR3 is TGTGCCACCAGTGATCCCCGACAAACCTACGAGCAGTACTTC. It specifies CATSDPRQTYEQYF.